The T cell receptor beta chain under discussion was sequenced for a study of blood T cell repertoires in COVID-19. About the research overall: The samples span acute and convalescent COVID-19 from the United States, Italy and Spain. T cells, B-cell-depleted T cells, or PBMCs provided the cDNA or gDNA that served as material.

Self-reported history from a screening survey and questionnaire set each donor's cohort. Contact with a PCR-confirmed or clinician-diagnosed COVID-19 case occurred within 2 weeks of entry. The method was immunoSEQ multiplex PCR; TCRdb's version includes in-frame clones alone and lacks a portion of them. The sample contains about 320,000 clones, approximately 81% of which appear only once. Comments on this clone: Additional DNA sequences in this sample encode the identical CDR3.

This TCR was sampled from a woman in her twenties or thirties who had been exposed to COVID-19. Input material: PBMCs or T cells enriched from blood (not recorded which).

The CDR3 nucleotides read TGTGCCAGCAGTCTTAGCGGCCAAGAGACCCAGTACTTC. Translation gives CASSLSGQETQYF. The chain uses TRBV5-6 and TRBJ2-5, with D possibly being TRBD2 (6 bases). V dropped 5 bases and J dropped 1 base, with 9 bases sitting between them. Germline V gives CDR1 SGHDT, CDR2 YYEEEE. This CDR3 spans 13 amino acids. Supplemented by reference TRBV5-6 and TRBJ2-5, the full variable domain reads DAGVTQSPTHLIKTRGQQVTLRCSPKSGHDTVSWYQQALGQGPQFIFQYYEEEERQRGNFPDRFSGHQFPNYSSELNVNALLLGDSALYLCASSLSGQETQYFGPGTRLLVL.